The 31 T cell receptor beta chains presented below share a single source sample, sequenced in a study of blood T cell repertoires in COVID-19. Clones were read by immunoSEQ multiplex PCR, and TCRdb kept only the in-frame ones, dropping some. The table has 150,000 to 180,000 clones, under 95% seen once. The specimen sequenced was peripheral blood. The source is a man aged 50-60 years with acute or convalescent COVID-19.

V and J are TRBV2 and TRBJ1-5; TRBD1 agrees at 8 bases. The CDR3 runs to 15 residues. The V gene end was trimmed by 5 bases and the J gene end by 3 bases; junction bases not matched to a gene: 6. CDR1 is SNHLY and CDR2 is FYNNEI in the germline V gene. This chain's CDR3 is CASSQDRGPNQPQHF. CDR3 DNA: TGTGCCAGCAGTCAAGACAGGGGACCCAATCAGCCCCAGCATTTT.

The CDR3 protein is CASRQEGAGNEKLFF. The CDR3 DNA reads TGTGCCAGTCGTCAAGAGGGGGCCGGTAATGAAAAACTGTTTTTT. J is TRBJ1-4 and V is TRBV19; 7 bases line up with TRBD1. Germline V lookup: CDR1 LNHDA, CDR2 SQIVND (reference sequence). The CDR3 has 15 amino acids. V gave up 8 bases and J gave up 4 bases; unmatched junction bases: 10.

The chain has TRBV4-1 and TRBJ2-3, with 7 bases that match TRBD2. This CDR3 region has 18 residues. J was trimmed by 0 bases and V by 1 base; bases with no gene match: 10. Germline values: CDR1 MGHRA, CDR2 YSYEKL. CDR3 DNA sequence: TGCGCCAGCAGCCAAGTAGCCAGGAGCGGGACTAGCACAGATACGCAGTATTTT. Amino acid sequence: CASSQVARSGTSTDTQYF.

The CDR3 reads CAWSVLGTGGNQPQHF. The CDR3 DNA follows: TGTGCCTGGAGTGTACTAGGGACAGGGGGCAATCAGCCCCAGCATTTT. The chain combines TRBV30 with TRBJ1-5; 10 bases are a match to TRBD1. The germline V gene has CDR1 GTSNPN and CDR2 SVGIG (reference sequence). The J segment lost 2 bases and the V segment lost 0 bases, leaving 4 bases of the junction unmatched. The CDR3 consists of 16 residues.

The chain recombines TRBV7-9 with TRBJ2-7; weak D call: TRBD1 (5 bases). Between the trimmed V and J ends, which lost 1 base and 6 bases, there was a span of 10 bases. The germline gives CDR1 SEHNR, CDR2 FQNEAQ (reference sequence). This CDR3 spans 13 amino acids. The CDR3 is CASSLGAGFEQYV. CDR3 DNA sequence: TGTGCCAGCAGCTTAGGGGCAGGGTTCGAGCAGTACGTC.

The V call is TRBV3-1 (or the pseudogene TRBV3-2), the J call TRBJ1-3; unclear D gene. V lost 3 bases and J 2 bases, leaving 8 bases between the germline ends. Per germline, CDR1 LGHDT and CDR2 YNNKEL (reference sequence). The CDR3 runs to 14 residues. In DNA, the CDR3 is TGTGCCAGCAGCCAGAGGGAAGCTGGAAACACCATATATTTT. Protein: CASSQREAGNTIYF.

This chain links TRBV7-2 with TRBJ1-2, with D unclear. V was trimmed by 2 bases and J by 3 bases, leaving 4 bases between them. The CDR3 length is 12 residues. Germline V lookup: CDR1 SGHTA, CDR2 FQGNSA. CDR3 protein: CASSLTDYGYTF. For the CDR3, the DNA is TGTGCCAGCAGCTTAACAGACTATGGCTACACCTTC.

J is TRBJ1-2 and V is TRBV9, with D perhaps TRBD1 (5 bases). CDR1 is SGDLS, CDR2 YYNGEE, per germline. The ends were cut back, 0 bases at V and 7 bases at J, with 7 bases in the middle. The CDR3 loop spans 12 amino acids. CDR3 sequence (DNA): TGTGCCAGCAGCGTAGACAGGTTTGGCTACACCTTC. Protein product: CASSVDRFGYTF.

The rearrangement uses TRBV18 and TRBJ1-2; the D gene is possibly TRBD1 (5 bases). CDR3 size: 17 residues. V shed 3 bases and J shed 0 bases, with 17 bases lying between them. Per germline, CDR1 KGHSH and CDR2 LQKENI. CDR3 nucleotide sequence: TGTGCCAGCTCACCTACAGGACGGCAGGGATCTAACTATGGCTACACCTTC. Protein: CASSPTGRQGSNYGYTF.

This clone is a singleton in its sample. V gene TRBV7-8 combines with J gene TRBJ1-1, with a tentative D call TRBD1 (6 bases). The V gene lost 1 base and the J gene lost 0 bases, with 9 bases spanning the gap. Germline assignment: CDR1 SGHVS and CDR2 FQNEAQ. This CDR3 region has 15 residues. CDR3 amino acids: CASSLGGGMNTEAFF. The CDR3 DNA reads as TGTGCCAGCAGCTTAGGTGGGGGCATGAACACTGAAGCTTTCTTT.

This clone has more than one count but fewer than ten. The rearrangement uses TRBV14 and TRBJ2-2; no reliable D call. The CDR3 is 13 residues long. The V and J ends lost 4 bases and 5 bases respectively, with 8 bases between them. Germline V lookup: CDR1 SGHDN, CDR2 FVKESK. The CDR3 nucleotides read TGTGCCAGCAGCCCTCGGGTAACCGGGGAGCTGTTTTTT. It codes for CASSPRVTGELFF.

The chain uses TRBV4-1 and TRBJ2-5, with D unclear. Per germline, CDR1 MGHRA and CDR2 YSYEKL. V was shortened by 0 bases and J by 5 bases, with 10 bases between the two germline ends. The CDR3 has 14 residues. The CDR3: CASSQDWAGETQYF. The CDR3 DNA sequence: TGCGCCAGCAGCCAAGACTGGGCTGGGGAGACCCAGTACTTC.

This chain connects TRBV13 to TRBJ2-3; 7 bases are shared with TRBD2. This CDR3 has 14 amino acids. The V segment lost 4 bases and the J segment 1 base; nucleotides outside the gene matches: 2. The germline V gene encodes CDR1 PRHDT and CDR2 FYEKMQ (reference sequence). CDR3 sequence: CASSSAGGTDTQYF. In DNA form, the CDR3 reads TGTGCCAGCAGCTCGGCGGGAGGCACAGATACGCAGTATTTT.

Only a few counts were recorded for this clone. The V gene is TRBV6-5, the J gene TRBJ2-3; D is possibly TRBD2 (5 bases). CDR1 is MNHEY, CDR2 SVGAGI, per germline. The CDR3 is 15 residues long. Trimming removed 5 bases at V and 10 bases at J, with 22 bases between. In DNA form, the CDR3 reads TGTGCCAGCAGTCGCGAAAGCCAGATTAGCGCAGCGCAGTATTTT. Its translation is CASSRESQISAAQYF.

This clone was counted between two and nine times. V is TRBV27 and J is TRBJ1-2; the D gene is possibly TRBD1 (5 bases). The germline V and J ends were trimmed by 0 bases and 7 bases, with 21 bases remaining between them. In germline, CDR1 is MNHEY, CDR2 SMNVEV (reference sequence). There are 17 residues in the CDR3. Here the CDR3 DNA reads TGTGCCAGCAGTTTATCGGCAGGGTCCTCGTCTAGGGGTGGCTACACCTTC. Protein sequence: CASSLSAGSSSRGGYTF.

The CDR3 sequence: CASIKYRNTEAFF. The DNA of the CDR3 is TGTGCCAGCATAAAATACAGGAACACTGAAGCTTTCTTT. The chain employs TRBV6-6 and TRBJ1-1; D is uncertain. Trimming cost V 7 bases and J 1 base, with 10 bases left between them. Per germline, CDR1 MNHNY and CDR2 SVGAGI (reference sequence). CDR3 length: 13 amino acids.

The V and J genes are TRBV28 and TRBJ1-4; D gene unclear. The CDR3 is 15 residues long. Trimming took off 5 bases at V and 7 bases at J, with 17 bases between the two ends. Per the germline V gene, CDR1 is MDHEN and CDR2 is SYDVKM. CDR3 protein: CASSRPGSSREKLFF. The CDR3 coding sequence is TGTGCCAGCAGTCGTCCGGGGTCCTCACGTGAAAAACTGTTTTTT.

V is TRBV29-1 and J is TRBJ1-2; 8 bases line up with TRBD1. The V and J ends lost 5 bases and 8 bases, in that order; junction bases with no gene match: 4. Germline V gene lookup returns CDR1 SQVTM and CDR2 ANQGSEA. The CDR3 spans 11 residues. The CDR3, as DNA: TGCAGCGTTTGGGGACAGGAGGGCTACACCTTC. Residues: CSVWGQEGYTF.

The chain combines TRBV5-6 with TRBJ2-5; 10 bases line up with TRBD2. This CDR3 has 19 amino acids. The germline gives CDR1 SGHDT, CDR2 YYEEEE. V was pared by 2 bases and J by 6 bases, with 19 bases of the junction left unmatched. CDR3 DNA: TGTGCCAGCAGCTTCAGGTCAGGAGCGGGGGGGCCGATGATTAAGACCCAGTACTTC. This sequence encodes CASSFRSGAGGPMIKTQYF.

The J gene is TRBJ1-5, the V gene TRBV30; TRBD1 matches 7 bases. CDR1 is GTSNPN and CDR2 is SVGIG in the germline V gene (reference sequence). The CDR3 runs to 13 residues. V lost 5 bases, J lost 2 bases, and 3 bases stayed unmatched. The CDR3 DNA sequence: TGTGCCTGGGGGGACAGTGGCAATCAGCCCCAGCATTTT. Its protein is CAWGDSGNQPQHF.

J is TRBJ1-3 and V is TRBV7-9; 9 nucleotides align to TRBD1. Germline lookup yields CDR1 SEHNR and CDR2 FQNEAQ (reference sequence). The CDR3 sequence is 17 residues long. Trimming removed 4 bases from V and 0 bases from J; junction bases left unmatched: 7. CDR3 in DNA: TGTGCCAGCAGCTCCCGGGACAGGGCCAACTCTGGAAACACCATATATTTT. Translating it yields CASSSRDRANSGNTIYF.

This clone was detected once. The chain employs TRBV5-5 and TRBJ2-3; D is undetermined. Germline lookup yields CDR1 SGHKS and CDR2 YYEKEE (reference sequence). The CDR3 spans 15 residues. V was pared by 2 bases and J by 1 base, with 11 bases between. The CDR3 region has the DNA TGTGCCAGCAGCTTAGTCCGACTGCGCACAGATACGCAGTATTTT. Translating it yields CASSLVRLRTDTQYF.

The chain recombines TRBV6-5 with TRBJ2-7, with 7 bases lining up with TRBD2. The V and J ends lost 5 bases and 2 bases, in that order; junction bases with no gene match: 6. Germline loops: CDR1 MNHEY, CDR2 SVGAGI. The CDR3 length is 14 residues. The CDR3 coding sequence is TGTGCCAGCAGTCAGACCGGGACTACCTACGAGCAGTACTTC. Its translation: CASSQTGTTYEQYF.

The chain carries TRBV27 and TRBJ1-1; 9 nucleotides line up with TRBD1. The germline V gene has CDR1 MNHEY and CDR2 SMNVEV (reference sequence). The V segment lost 5 bases and the J segment 2 bases; nucleotides outside the gene matches: 6. The CDR3 contains 15 residues. The CDR3 DNA follows: TGTGCCAGCAGTCCCACAGGGGGCCTTAACACTGAAGCTTTCTTT. The encoded protein is CASSPTGGLNTEAFF.

The chain carries TRBV24-1 and TRBJ2-7; D remains unclear. The CDR3 contains 13 residues. V lost 2 bases, J lost 3 bases, and 7 bases lay in between. The germline V gene has CDR1 KGHDR and CDR2 SFDVKD. The CDR3 protein is CATSDSGSYEQYF. CDR3 DNA: TGTGCCACCAGTGATTCTGGCAGCTACGAGCAGTACTTC.

This clone was recorded only once. The chain joins TRBV19 to TRBJ2-5; no clear D gene. CDR1 LNHDA and CDR2 SQIVND come from the germline V gene (reference sequence). CDR3 length: 11 amino acids. The germline V and J ends were trimmed by 4 bases and 2 bases, with 2 bases remaining between them. The CDR3, as DNA: TGTGCCAGTAGTACTCAAGAGACCCAGTACTTC. Amino acids: CASSTQETQYF.

V gene TRBV18 combines with J gene TRBJ2-2; 7 nucleotides match TRBD1. Germline CDR1 and CDR2: KGHSH and LQKENI. Trimming took 8 bases from V and 3 from J; bases not matched to a gene: 12. The CDR3 covers 16 residues. The CDR3 spells CASPSLGGADTGELFF. CDR3 DNA: TGTGCCAGCCCTTCACTAGGGGGCGCCGACACCGGGGAGCTGTTTTTT.

The chain carries TRBV9 and TRBJ1-1, with 9 bases lining up with TRBD1. CDR1 is SGDLS, CDR2 YYNGEE, per germline. The CDR3 runs to 16 residues. V was pared by 0 bases and J by 7 bases, with 10 bases of the junction left unmatched. CDR3 sequence: CASSVGQGDMFNEAFF. The CDR3 DNA reads as TGTGCCAGCAGCGTAGGACAGGGGGACATGTTTAATGAAGCTTTCTTT.

The rearrangement uses TRBV2 and TRBJ1-6; D gene ambiguous. The germline V gene has CDR1 SNHLY and CDR2 FYNNEI. The CDR3 runs 14 residues. V shed 0 bases and J shed 7 bases, with 7 bases lying between them. The CDR3 region is CASSEARSNSPLHF. CDR3 bases: TGTGCCAGCAGTGAAGCACGGTCGAATTCACCCCTCCACTTT.

Only one count was recorded for this clone. The chain uses TRBV18 and TRBJ2-7, with 9 bases aligning to TRBD2. Trimming took 0 bases from V and 4 from J; bases not matched to a gene: 4. Germline lookup yields CDR1 KGHSH and CDR2 LQKENI. The CDR3 totals 15 residues. The CDR3 bases are TGTGCCAGCTCACCACCGTTGACTAGCGGATACGAGCAGTACTTC. Protein sequence: CASSPPLTSGYEQYF.

This clone was seen a few times. V and J are TRBV6-2 or TRBV6-3 and TRBJ2-7, with D maybe TRBD2 (6 bases). In germline, CDR1 is MNHEY, CDR2 SVGEGT. The germline V and J ends were trimmed by 5 bases and 6 bases, with 17 bases remaining between them. CDR3 length: 14 residues. The CDR3 bases are TGTGCCAGCAGTCTCCGGCCCCCCGGGGGCGAGCAGTACGTC. Translating it yields CASSLRPPGGEQYV.